This T cell receptor beta chain was sequenced during a study of cytomegalovirus exposure and HLA in healthy donors. Study background: A later analysis reported the approximately 120 validation repertoires used the same platform as the roughly 700 first-cohort repertoires. Findings of the study overall: Many donors carried some public TCRs, although rarity characterized most TCR sequences. The classifier was said to identify cytomegalovirus status with high specificity and sensitivity.

Data came from immunoSEQ multiplex PCR; TCRdb stores just in-frame clones and leaves some out. The data show hundreds of thousands of clones, roughly 88% seen once. Points on this clone: Its specificity is unknown.

Germline assignment: CDR1 MDHEN and CDR2 SYDVKM. The CDR3 loop spans 13 amino acids. The ends were cut back, 9 bases at V and 3 bases at J, with 14 bases in the middle. This clonotype was obtained from a woman in her thirties in good health and CMV-seronegative. The chain has TRBV28 and TRBJ1-2, with D possibly TRBD1 on 6 matching bases. The sequenced sample was PBMCs. This CDR3 is CASFQGRHYGYTF. The CDR3 DNA follows: TGTGCCAGTTTCCAGGGGAGGCACTATGGCTACACCTTC.